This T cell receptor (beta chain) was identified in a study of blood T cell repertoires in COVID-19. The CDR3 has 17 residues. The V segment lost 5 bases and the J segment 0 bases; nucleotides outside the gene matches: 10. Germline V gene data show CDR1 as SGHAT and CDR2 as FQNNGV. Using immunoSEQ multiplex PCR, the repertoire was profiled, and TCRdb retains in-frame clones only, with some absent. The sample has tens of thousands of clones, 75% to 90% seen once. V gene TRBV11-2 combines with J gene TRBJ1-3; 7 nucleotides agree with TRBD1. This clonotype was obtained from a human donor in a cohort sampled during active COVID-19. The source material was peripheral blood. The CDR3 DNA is TGTGCCAGCAGCCGCCAGGGACAGCTAAACTCTGGAAACACCATATATTTT. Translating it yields CASSRQGQLNSGNTIYF.